The sample holds many counts of the clone carrying this TCR beta chain. In the authors' methods: The assay estimated nucleated cells by amplifying reference gene primers. Sequencing was performed with immunoSEQ multiplex PCR; in TCRdb, only in-frame clones are kept and a portion is missing. That table furnishes V, J and clone size, whereas the DNA furnished D and trimming. The data hold roughly 220,000 clones, with roughly 80% observed a single time. The data are from a study of blood T cell repertoires in COVID-19. About the study: PBMCs, B-cell-depleted T cells, or T cells were the source of the cDNA or gDNA that made up the material.

Sequenced: peripheral blood. The clonotype comes from a woman older than 75 with COVID-19, enrolled during active disease.

The CDR3 protein is CASSREGNTEAFF. The DNA of the CDR3 is TGTGCCAGCAGCCGTGAGGGGAACACTGAAGCTTTCTTT. This chain connects TRBV11-1 to TRBJ1-1; D gene ambiguous. The V gene's germline CDR1 is SGHAT and CDR2 FQDESV (reference sequence). Trimming shortened V by 5 bases and J by 1 base, and 8 bases separated the two germline ends. The CDR3 sequence is 13 residues long.